This section outlines one T cell receptor (beta chain) sequence together with its context. The target antigen is unknown. The data were taken from a study of shared clonotypes between healthy human individuals. On sorted subsets, replicate PCRs used about 200 ng DNA, or around 30,000 T cell genomes. Assay: immunoSEQ multiplex PCR; the TCRdb copy retains only in-frame clones and omits some. The data contain about 2.2 million clones, 80% to 95% of them singletons. Naive CD8 cells comprised CD45RO-negative, CCR7-positively selected cells, excluding terminally differentiated effector memory CD45RA+ cells. Donors, without exception, were Caucasian adults residing in Nashville, Tennessee. Regarding the study as a whole: Sharing across a few donors was seen in roughly 5% of naive CD4 clonotypes. Rarefaction demonstrated incomplete sorted-subset sequencing despite large depth.

The CDR3 totals 14 residues. Looked up from germline, CDR1 is MNHEY and CDR2 is SMNVEV (reference sequence). V lost 3 bases to trimming and J lost 4 bases, with 12 bases between them. Sequenced: naive CD8+ T cells from PBMCs. The chain links TRBV27 to TRBJ2-5; D perhaps matches TRBD1 (6 bases). The receptor comes from a man aged 18 to 30 in good health. Some clones in this sample may be carry-over from other donors' samples. The CDR3 DNA sequence: TGTGCCAGCAGTTTCACGACAGGACTAGAGACCCAGTACTTC. Translation gives CASSFTTGLETQYF.